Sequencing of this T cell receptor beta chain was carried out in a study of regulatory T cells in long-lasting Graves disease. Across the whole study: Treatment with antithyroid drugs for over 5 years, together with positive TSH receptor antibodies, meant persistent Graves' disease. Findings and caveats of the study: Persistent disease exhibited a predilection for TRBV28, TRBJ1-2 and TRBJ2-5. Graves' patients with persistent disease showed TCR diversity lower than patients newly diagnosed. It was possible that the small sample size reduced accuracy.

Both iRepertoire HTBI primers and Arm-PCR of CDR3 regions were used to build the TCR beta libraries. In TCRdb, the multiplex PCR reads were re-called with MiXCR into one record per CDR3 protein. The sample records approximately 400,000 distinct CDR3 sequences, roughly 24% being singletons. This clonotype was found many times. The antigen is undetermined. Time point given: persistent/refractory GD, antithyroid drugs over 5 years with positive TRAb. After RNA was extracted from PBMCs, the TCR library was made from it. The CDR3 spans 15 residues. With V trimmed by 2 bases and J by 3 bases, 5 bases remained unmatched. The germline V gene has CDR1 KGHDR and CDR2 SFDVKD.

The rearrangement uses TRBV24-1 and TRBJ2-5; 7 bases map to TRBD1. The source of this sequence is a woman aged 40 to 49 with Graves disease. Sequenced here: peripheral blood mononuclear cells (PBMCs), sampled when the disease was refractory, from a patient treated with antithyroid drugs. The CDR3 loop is CATSDYGQEEETQYF. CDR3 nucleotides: TGTGCCACCAGTGATTATGGACAGGAGGAAGAGACCCAGTACTTC.